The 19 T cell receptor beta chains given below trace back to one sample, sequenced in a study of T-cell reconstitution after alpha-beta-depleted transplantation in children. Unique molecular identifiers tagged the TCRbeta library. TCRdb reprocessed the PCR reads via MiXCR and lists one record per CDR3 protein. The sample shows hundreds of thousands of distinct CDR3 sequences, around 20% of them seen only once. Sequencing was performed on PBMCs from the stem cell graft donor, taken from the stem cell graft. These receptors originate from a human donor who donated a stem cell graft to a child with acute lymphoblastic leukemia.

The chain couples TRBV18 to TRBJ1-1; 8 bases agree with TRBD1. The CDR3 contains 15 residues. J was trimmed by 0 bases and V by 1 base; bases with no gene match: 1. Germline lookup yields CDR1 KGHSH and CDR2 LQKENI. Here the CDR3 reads CASSPQGQVNTEAFF. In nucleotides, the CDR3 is TGTGCCAGCTCACCACAGGGACAGGTGAACACTGAAGCTTTCTTT.

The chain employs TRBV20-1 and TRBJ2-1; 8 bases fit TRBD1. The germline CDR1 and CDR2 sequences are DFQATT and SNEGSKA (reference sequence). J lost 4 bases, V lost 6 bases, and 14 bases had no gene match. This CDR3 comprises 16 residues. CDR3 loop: CSAETGGINVYNEQFF. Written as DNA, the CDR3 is TGCAGTGCCGAAACAGGGGGAATCAATGTGTACAATGAGCAGTTCTTC.

The CDR3 is CASSDGQGAYLATNEKLFF. The CDR3 nucleotides are TGTGCCAGCAGTGATGGACAGGGGGCCTACCTCGCAACTAATGAAAAACTGTTTTTT. The rearrangement joins TRBV25-1 to TRBJ1-4, with 11 nucleotides matching TRBD1. V lost 3 bases, J lost 0 bases, and 9 bases stayed unmatched. CDR3 length equals 19 residues. The germline CDR1 and CDR2 sequences are MGHDK and SYGVNS.

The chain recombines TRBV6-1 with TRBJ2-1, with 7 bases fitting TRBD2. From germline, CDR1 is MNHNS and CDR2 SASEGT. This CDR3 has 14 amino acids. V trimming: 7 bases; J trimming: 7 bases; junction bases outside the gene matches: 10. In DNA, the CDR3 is TGTGCCAGCACCATGGAGCGGGGAAAGAATGAGCAGTTCTTC. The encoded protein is CASTMERGKNEQFF.

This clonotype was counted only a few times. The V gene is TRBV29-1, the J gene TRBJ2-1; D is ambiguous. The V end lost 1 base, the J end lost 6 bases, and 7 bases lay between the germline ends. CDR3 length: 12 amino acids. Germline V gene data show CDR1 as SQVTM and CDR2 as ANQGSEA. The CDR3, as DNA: TGCAGCGTTGAAGCCTTTACCAATGAGCAGTTCTTC. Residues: CSVEAFTNEQFF.

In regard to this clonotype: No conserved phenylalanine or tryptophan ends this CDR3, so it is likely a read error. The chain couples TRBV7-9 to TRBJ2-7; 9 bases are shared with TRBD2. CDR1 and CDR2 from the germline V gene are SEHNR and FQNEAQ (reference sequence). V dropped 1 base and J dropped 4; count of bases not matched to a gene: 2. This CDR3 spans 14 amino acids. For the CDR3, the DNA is TGTGCCAGCAGCTTAGGGCTAGCGGGATACGAGCAGTACTCC. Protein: CASSLGLAGYEQYS.

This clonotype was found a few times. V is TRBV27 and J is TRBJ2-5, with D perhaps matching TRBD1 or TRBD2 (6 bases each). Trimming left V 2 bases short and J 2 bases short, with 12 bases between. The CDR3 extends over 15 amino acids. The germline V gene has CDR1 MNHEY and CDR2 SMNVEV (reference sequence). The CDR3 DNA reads TGTGCCAGCAGTTTAGCCCCGGGGGCACAAGAGACCCAGTACTTC. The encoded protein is CASSLAPGAQETQYF.

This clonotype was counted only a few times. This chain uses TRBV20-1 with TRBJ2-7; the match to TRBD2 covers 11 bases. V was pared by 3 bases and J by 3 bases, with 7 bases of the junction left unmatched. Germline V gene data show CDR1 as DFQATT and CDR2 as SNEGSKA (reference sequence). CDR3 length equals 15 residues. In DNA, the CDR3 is TGCAGTGCTAGTTTGGGGACTAGCGGAAACTACGAGCAGTACTTC. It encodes CSASLGTSGNYEQYF.

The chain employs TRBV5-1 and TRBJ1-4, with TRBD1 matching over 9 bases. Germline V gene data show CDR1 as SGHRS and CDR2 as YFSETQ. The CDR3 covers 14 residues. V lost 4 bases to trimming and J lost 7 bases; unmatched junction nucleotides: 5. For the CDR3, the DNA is TGCGCCAGCAGCCACGGGACAGGGAGTGAAAAACTGTTTTTT. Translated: CASSHGTGSEKLFF.

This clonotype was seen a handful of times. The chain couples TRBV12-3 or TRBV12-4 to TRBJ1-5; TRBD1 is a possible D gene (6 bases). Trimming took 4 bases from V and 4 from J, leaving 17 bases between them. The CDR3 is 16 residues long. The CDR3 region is CASSWGGQLPNQPQHF. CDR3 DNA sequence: TGTGCCAGCAGTTGGGGGGGGCAGCTACCGAATCAGCCCCAGCATTTT.

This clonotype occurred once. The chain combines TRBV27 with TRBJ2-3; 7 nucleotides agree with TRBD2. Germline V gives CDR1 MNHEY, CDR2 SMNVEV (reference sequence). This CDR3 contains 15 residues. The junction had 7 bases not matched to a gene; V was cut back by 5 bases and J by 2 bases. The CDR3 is CASSRDYIATDTQYF. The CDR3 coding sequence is TGTGCCAGCAGTCGGGACTACATAGCCACAGATACGCAGTATTTT.

CDR3 protein: CAISGRDSEAFF. CDR3 nucleotides: TGTGCCATCAGTGGTCGGGACAGTGAAGCTTTCTTT. The chain uses TRBV10-3 and TRBJ1-1, with 7 bases that match TRBD1. The trim removed 4 bases at V and 7 bases at J, leaving 3 bases unmatched. Germline CDR1 reads ENHRY; CDR2 reads SYGVKD. The CDR3 consists of 12 residues.

CDR3 sequence: CSARDHPRASGNTIYF. The DNA of the CDR3 is TGCAGTGCTAGAGATCACCCCAGGGCCTCTGGAAACACCATATATTTT. The rearrangement joins TRBV20-1 to TRBJ1-3; tentatively, D is TRBD1 (5 bases). Germline CDR1 is DFQATT and CDR2 is SNEGSKA (reference sequence). The ends were cut back, 0 bases at V and 0 bases at J, with 12 bases in the middle. This CDR3 is built from 16 residues.

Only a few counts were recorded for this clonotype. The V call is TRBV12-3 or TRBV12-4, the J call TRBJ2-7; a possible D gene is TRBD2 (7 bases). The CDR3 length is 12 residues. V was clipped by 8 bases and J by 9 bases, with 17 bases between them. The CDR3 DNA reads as TGTGCCAGCTCAGGGGCGGGAGTATCGCAGTACTTC. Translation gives CASSGAGVSQYF.

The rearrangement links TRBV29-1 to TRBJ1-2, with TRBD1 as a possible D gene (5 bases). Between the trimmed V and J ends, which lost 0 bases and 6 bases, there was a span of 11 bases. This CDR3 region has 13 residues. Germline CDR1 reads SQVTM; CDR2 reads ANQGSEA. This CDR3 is CSVEDLGRDGYTF. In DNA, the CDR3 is TGCAGCGTTGAAGATCTCGGCAGGGATGGCTACACCTTC.

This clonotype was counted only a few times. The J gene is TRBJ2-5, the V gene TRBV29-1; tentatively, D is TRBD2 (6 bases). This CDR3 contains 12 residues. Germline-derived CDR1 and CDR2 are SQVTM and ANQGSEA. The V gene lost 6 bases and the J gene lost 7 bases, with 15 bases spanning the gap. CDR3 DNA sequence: TGCAGCGTCCTGACTGGGCGGGGGACCCAGTACTTC. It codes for CSVLTGRGTQYF. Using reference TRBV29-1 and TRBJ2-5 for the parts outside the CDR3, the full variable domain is SAVISQKPSRDICQRGTSLTIQCQVDSQVTMMFWYRQQPGQSLTLIATANQGSEATYESGFVIDKFPISRPNLTFSTLTVSNMSPEDSSIYLCSVLTGRGTQYFGPGTRLLVL.

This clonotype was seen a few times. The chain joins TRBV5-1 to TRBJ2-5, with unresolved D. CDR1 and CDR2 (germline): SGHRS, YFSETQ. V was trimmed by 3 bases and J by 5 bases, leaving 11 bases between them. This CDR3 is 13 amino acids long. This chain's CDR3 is CASSWASRETQYF. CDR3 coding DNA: TGCGCCAGCAGCTGGGCTAGTCGGGAGACCCAGTACTTC.

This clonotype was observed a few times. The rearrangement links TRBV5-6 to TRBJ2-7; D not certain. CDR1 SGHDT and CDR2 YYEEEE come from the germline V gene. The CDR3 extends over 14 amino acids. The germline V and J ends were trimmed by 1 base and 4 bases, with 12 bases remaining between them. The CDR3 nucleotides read TGTGCCAGCAGCTTGCCAGCGACCCAGTACGAGCAGTACTTC. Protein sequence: CASSLPATQYEQYF.

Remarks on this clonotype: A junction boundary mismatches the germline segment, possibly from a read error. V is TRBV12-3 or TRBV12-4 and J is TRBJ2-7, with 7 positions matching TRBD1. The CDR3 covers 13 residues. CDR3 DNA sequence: TGTGCCCGCAGTACCGGACAGGTTTACGAGCAGTACTTC. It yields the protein CARSTGQVYEQYF.